This T cell receptor beta chain stems from a study of T cell changes during pregnancy in multiple sclerosis. V shed 4 bases, J shed 1 base, and the junction held 3 bases outside the gene matches. This CDR3 contains 15 residues. CDR1 and CDR2 (germline): MGHRA, YSYEKL. TCRdb keeps only in-frame clones here, not all; method: immunoSEQ multiplex PCR. The repertoire holds approximately 100,000 clones, roughly 94% seen once, with less than 2.5% in the top ten. The chain is built from TRBV4-1 and TRBJ2-1, with 8 nucleotides matching TRBD2. The TCR was taken from a female donor in good health, enrolled as a control in a pregnancy study. The source material was peripheral blood, sampled after pregnancy. CDR3 sequence (DNA): TGCGCCAGCAGCCTGAGCGGGAGTTCCTACAATGAGCAGTTCTTC. Its protein product is CASSLSGSSYNEQFF.